These T cell receptor beta chains were read from a single sample in a study of OX40 agonist ivuxolimab in advanced cancers. Measured with immunoSEQ multiplex PCR; TCRdb has only the in-frame clones, and not every one. Of fewer than 85,000 clones in the sample, 84% were seen once. Sequenced here: CD4+ or CD8+ T cells sorted from blood, sampled in a trial of the OX40 agonist ivuxolimab. Every receptor here comes from an adult with an advanced solid tumor such as melanoma, head and neck, liver or kidney cancer. Both conserved end residues are trimmed from each CDR3.

j_call v_call cdr3_aa
TRBJ2-3 TRBV5-1 ASSLELAGGTTDTQY
TRBJ1-5 TRBV28 ASSLTGNAQPQH
TRBJ2-7 TRBV14 ASRQQGAAYEQY
TRBJ2-2 TRBV6-4 ASSAERGGELF
TRBJ1-3 TRBV5-1 ASSARADSGNTIY
TRBJ1-1 TRBV7-8 ASSLKGEAF
TRBJ1-1 TRBV2 ASSDPEMNTEAF
TRBJ2-7 TRBV5-6 ASSLLAGVEQY
TRBJ1-2 TRBV28 ASSLRPGAPGGYT
TRBJ2-3 TRBV7-2 ASSPRGTGGDTQY
TRBJ1-5 TRBV19 ASSMDGVQPQH
TRBJ1-2 TRBV5-1 ASSLGTGWGYGYT
TRBJ1-5 TRBV28 ASRTDPIYSNQPQH
TRBJ1-4 TRBV4-1 ASTPLQVDEKLF
TRBJ2-5 TRBV2 ASSERGETQY
TRBJ2-7 TRBV7-9 ASSWGQGLGEQY
TRBJ2-7 TRBV10-3 AISHGTSEQY
TRBJ1-5 TRBV19 ASSIAVLDLSNQPQH
TRBJ1-6 TRBV28 ASSLIGFNSPLH
TRBJ2-2 TRBV9 ASSPGLGELF
TRBJ1-3 TRBV11-2 ASSLVATGDGNTIY
TRBJ1-5 TRBV6-1 ASRDSHSNQPQH
TRBJ1-2 TRBV7-9 ASSLEGNYGYT
TRBJ1-3 TRBV7-2 ASSLRVTGPFSGNTIY
TRBJ2-7 TRBV11-1 ASSSASTSLGEQY
TRBJ2-7 TRBV7-2 ASSFSSTGNTYEQY
TRBJ2-5 TRBV10-3 ATADQETQY
TRBJ2-7 TRBV6-5 ASSTRGPGSYEQY
TRBJ2-7 TRBV6-5 ASRSRTRSSYEQY
TRBJ2-5 TRBV5-1 ASSLEPGLPQETQY
TRBJ2-2 TRBV9 ASSVAIGELF
TRBJ2-2 TRBV7-3 ASSPHGGTGELF
TRBJ1-4 TRBV30 AWSQTNEKLF
TRBJ2-5 TRBV7-2 ASSLSLGETQY
TRBJ1-2 TRBV5-4 ASSFLGNPANYGYT
TRBJ1-5 TRBV2 ASKRVSQPQH
TRBJ1-1 TRBV18 ASSPKGKDTEAF
TRBJ1-1 TRBV13 ASSPPPTQGANMNTEAF
TRBJ2-5 TRBV5-1 ASTSLAGAETQY
TRBJ2-1 TRBV19 ASSPGLLQSSYNEQF
TRBJ1-1 TRBV6-5 ASSYQGQGVTEAF
TRBJ2-7 TRBV10-3 AISELGKGASYEQY
TRBJ2-7 TRBV29-1 SVGGRGSYEQY
TRBJ2-7 TRBV27 ASSFAVRPNEQY
TRBJ1-1 TRBV30 AWALRGVSTEAF
TRBJ2-5 TRBV13 ASSASGTAGVETQY
TRBJ1-2 TRBV7-9 ASSSQAGSYGYT
TRBJ1-4 TRBV7-2 ASSLAGTGNEKLF
TRBJ2-3 TRBV19 ASRGLASTDTQY
TRBJ2-7 TRBV18 ASSPPGQIYEQY
TRBJ2-4 TRBV5-6 ASSLNLGGLAKNIQY
TRBJ2-1 TRBV7-3 ASSSLPGTGNEQF
TRBJ1-6 TRBV7-2 ASSLYGSYNSPLH